A selection of T cell receptor beta chains follows, all from one sample in a study of blood T cell repertoires in COVID-19. Here immunoSEQ multiplex PCR was the method, and the copy in TCRdb shows in-frame clones only, minus some. The sample holds more than 150,000 clones; roughly nine tenths are singletons and the top ten take around 21%. The sample consisted of peripheral blood. The receptors derive from a man aged 65 to 79 with active or convalescent COVID-19. CDR3s include the opening cysteine and the closing phenylalanine or tryptophan. Clone size appears in some rows only: once, few, many, or a class for an expanded clone.

v_gene	abundance	CDR3aa
TRBV6-1	.	CASSDGGPGSDTF
TRBV18	.	CASSSMAGNTEAFF
TRBV7-2	.	CASSHSTGINSPLHF
TRBV28	.	CASSSGTGGSQPQHF
TRBV5-1	.	CASSFGGSSYEQYF
TRBV7-3	.	CASSLSGQNTEAFF
TRBV27	.	CASSLSGGPGETQYF
TRBV9	.	CASSVGTGLANNEQFF
TRBV7-6	once	CASSPGDTGDTEAFF
TRBV11-2	once	CASSLVIQGGTEAFF
TRBV28	.	CASSTSNYGYTF
TRBV5-8	.	CASSLGRVSTNEKLFF
TRBV11-3	.	CASSPQTDRATEAFF
TRBV6-5	once	CASSYGTGGGYTF
TRBV19	.	CASSIAGVEKLFF
TRBV7-6	.	CASSLPAGGPWNEQFF
TRBV6-2/TRBV6-3	few	CASSYPGDSIIFSGANVLTF
TRBV12-3/TRBV12-4	few	CASSPTGNQPQHF
TRBV18	.	CASSAGTAEPQHF
TRBV29-1	.	CSVGRDSNEQFF
TRBV18	.	CASSPDLYNEQFF
TRBV24-1	once	CATSDLGGNQPQHF
TRBV5-4	.	CASSSGTSRTYNEQFF
TRBV5-4	few	CASSLWAPSGNTIYF
TRBV28	.	CASSPAGIGVLGREQYF
TRBV18	.	CASSPRGAANTGELFF
TRBV6-1	.	CASSEGTVWTNTEAFF
TRBV21-1	.	CASSKAGTLAGESYEQYF
TRBV6-5	once	CASSSGLAGYEQYF
TRBV18	.	CASSPREGAKGTEAFF
TRBV18	.	CASSPGQGNYGYTF
TRBV27	.	CASSKKTGGGGDGYTF
TRBV25-1	.	CASSDIRGSSGAKNIQYF
TRBV2	.	CASSGNSGYVEGYTF
TRBV5-4	.	CASETGGHTEAFF
TRBV6-5	.	CASYRGEIGNTEAFF
TRBV19	.	CASRAGARRSEAFF
TRBV5-1	.	CASSLPGTGRLEQYF
TRBV3-1/TRBV3-2	.	CASSQGPQYGVSSPLHF
TRBV2	.	CAGTGPNSPLHF
TRBV6-5	.	CASNRLYGGEKLFF